Following are 25 T cell receptor beta chains from one sample sequenced in a study of vaccination and CD4 T cells after COVID-19. Sequenced with the Oncomine TCR Beta short-read assay was DNA taken from cultured CD4+ T cells. In TCRdb, the PCR reads were re-called with MiXCR into one record per CDR3 protein. Of about 15,000 distinct CDR3 sequences listed, about 41% are singletons. The treatment here: roughly 11-day PBMC culture with coronavirus spike peptide pools or control peptides (ViraFEST assay). The antigens for these receptors are not known. The sample comprised CD4+ T cells from blood, cultured in vitro. These receptors came from a human donor who had recovered from COVID-19.

The chain is built from TRBV19 and TRBJ2-5; 9 bases map to TRBD1. V lost 5 bases to trimming and J lost 2 bases; unmatched junction nucleotides: 6. This CDR3 is built from 15 residues. Germline V gives CDR1 LNHDA, CDR2 SQIVND (reference sequence). CDR3 in DNA: TGTGCCAGTAGTCCAGGGGACAGGGATCAAGAGACCCAGTACTTC. Its translation: CASSPGDRDQETQYF.

This clonotype was recorded a few times. The chain is built from TRBV27 and TRBJ2-3; no clear D. Germline V gene data show CDR1 as MNHEY and CDR2 as SMNVEV (reference sequence). The CDR3 is 14 amino acids. Deletions cut 6 bases from V and 3 bases from J, with 13 bases between. Here the CDR3 reads CASRRRIQTDTQYF. CDR3 DNA sequence: TGTGCCAGCAGAAGGCGGATACAGACAGATACGCAGTATTTT.

The chain employs TRBV7-9 and TRBJ2-7; 11 positions agree with TRBD2. Trimming took 5 bases from V and 2 from J; bases not matched to a gene: 8. CDR1 is SEHNR and CDR2 is FQNEAQ in the germline V gene (reference sequence). There are 16 residues in the CDR3. In DNA form, the CDR3 reads TGTGCCAGCAGCGAAATCGGGACTAGCGGTACCTACGAGCAGTACTTC. Amino acid sequence: CASSEIGTSGTYEQYF.

The V and J genes are TRBV7-8 and TRBJ2-5; a possible D gene is TRBD1 (6 bases). V dropped 5 bases and J dropped 0 bases, with 13 bases sitting between them. Per the germline V gene, CDR1 is SGHVS and CDR2 is FQNEAQ. CDR3 length equals 15 residues. This CDR3 reads CASSPTDSYQETQYF. CDR3 in DNA: TGTGCCAGCAGCCCGACGGACAGCTACCAAGAGACCCAGTACTTC.

V gene TRBV15 combines with J gene TRBJ1-2; D not resolved. Germline V lookup: CDR1 LNHNV, CDR2 YYDKDF (reference sequence). V gave up 0 bases and J gave up 2 bases, with 10 bases separating them. The CDR3 spans 15 residues. This CDR3 reads CATSREADLNYGYTF. CDR3 bases: TGTGCCACCAGCAGAGAAGCAGACTTAAACTATGGCTACACCTTC.

By its share, this clonotype is medium-sized. This sequence joins TRBV5-4 and TRBJ2-7, with D uncertain. CDR3 length: 15 amino acids. Looked up from germline, CDR1 is SGHNT and CDR2 is YYREEE (reference sequence). Trimming removed 4 bases at V and 5 bases at J, with 19 bases between. As DNA, the CDR3 is TGTGCCAGCAGCATTGTAGGGCGAACCGGAGACGAGCAGTACTTC. This codes for CASSIVGRTGDEQYF. Using reference TRBV5-4 and TRBJ2-7 for the parts outside the CDR3, the full variable domain is ETGVTQSPTHLIKTRGQQVTLRCSSQSGHNTVSWYQQALGQGPQFIFQYYREEENGRGNFPPRFSGLQFPNYSSELNVNALELDDSALYLCASSIVGRTGDEQYFGPGTRLTVT.

A few counts support this clonotype. This chain uses TRBV7-8 with TRBJ1-2, with D unresolved. Trimming took off 1 base at V and 7 bases at J, with 10 bases between the two ends. The CDR3 extends over 13 amino acids. Germline V gene sequence: CDR1 SGHVS, CDR2 FQNEAQ. The CDR3 DNA reads as TGTGCCAGCAGCTTAGAAGTGGGTTCTGGCTACACCTTC. It yields the protein CASSLEVGSGYTF. Variable domain in full (rest from reference TRBV7-8 and TRBJ1-2): GAGVSQSPRYKVAKRGQDVALRCDPISGHVSLFWYQQALGQGPEFLTYFQNEAQLDKSGLPSDRFFAERPEGSVSTLKIQRTQQEDSAVYLCASSLEVGSGYTFGSGTRLTVV.

The rearrangement links TRBV7-9 to TRBJ1-1, with D uncertain. Germline CDR1 and CDR2: SEHNR and FQNEAQ (reference sequence). This CDR3 spans 12 amino acids. The ends were cut back, 8 bases at V and 6 bases at J, with 13 bases in the middle. The DNA of the CDR3 is TGTGCCAGCTCGAGGGCTTCCCCTGAAGCTTTCTTT. Protein product: CASSRASPEAFF.

This clonotype has just a few counts. The junction departs from the called germline gene at one end, perhaps through a read error. The chain couples TRBV24-1 to TRBJ1-2, with D possibly being TRBD1 (6 bases). The CDR3 consists of 13 residues. Germline V gene lookup returns CDR1 KGHDR and CDR2 SFDVKD. CDR3 amino acids: CATSDRRRDGYTF. The CDR3 DNA sequence: TGTGCCACGAGTGACAGGCGTCGGGATGGCTACACCTTC.

V gene TRBV5-4 combines with J gene TRBJ2-3; D is unresolved. Trimming took 4 bases from V and 7 from J, leaving 10 bases between them. The CDR3 has 12 amino acids. Germline V gene data show CDR1 as SGHNT and CDR2 as YYREEE (reference sequence). The DNA for the CDR3 is TGTGCCAGCAGCCCGAACTCGTATACGCAGTATTTT. It encodes CASSPNSYTQYF.

The chain carries TRBV6-1 and TRBJ1-2; a weak D match, TRBD1 (5 bases). This CDR3 comprises 16 residues. The germline V and J ends were trimmed by 5 bases and 1 base, with 17 bases remaining between them. Germline lookup yields CDR1 MNHNS and CDR2 SASEGT. CDR3 nucleotides: TGTGCCAGCAGTCTAGCCCCGACAGTCCTTAACTATGGCTACACCTTC. Its protein product is CASSLAPTVLNYGYTF.

V and J are TRBV7-7 and TRBJ2-7; 10 bases agree with TRBD1. The trim removed 4 bases at V and 10 bases at J, leaving 10 bases unmatched. Germline values: CDR1 SSHAT, CDR2 FNYEAQ (reference sequence). CDR3 size: 14 residues. CDR3 nucleotides: TGTGCCAGCAGCTCAATGGACAGGGGGGCGACACAGTACTTC. It codes for CASSSMDRGATQYF.

V is TRBV19 and J is TRBJ1-2; 9 bases align to TRBD1. The CDR3 is 16 residues long. Germline values: CDR1 LNHDA, CDR2 SQIVND (reference sequence). V dropped 2 bases and J dropped 2; count of bases not matched to a gene: 6. DNA for the CDR3: TGTGCCAGTAGTATACGGACAGGGGTTTCCAACTATGGCTACACCTTC. This encodes CASSIRTGVSNYGYTF.

This chain uses TRBV20-1 with TRBJ2-5; possible D gene TRBD1, 6 bases. The CDR3 extends over 15 amino acids. Germline-derived CDR1 and CDR2 are DFQATT and SNEGSKA (reference sequence). Trimming took off 0 bases at V and 5 bases at J, with 16 bases between the two ends. The CDR3 reads CSARDGAGAGETQYF. In DNA form, the CDR3 reads TGCAGTGCTAGAGATGGGGCAGGGGCGGGTGAGACCCAGTACTTC.

The table lists this clonotype with a few counts. This chain links TRBV19 with TRBJ1-1; D is unresolved. CDR1 is LNHDA, CDR2 SQIVND, per germline (reference sequence). With 6 bases removed from V and 1 base from J, the gap between germline ends came to 9 bases. The CDR3 totals 13 residues. The CDR3 DNA reads as TGTGCCAGTAGCTATACACGGAACACTGAAGCTTTCTTT. It translates to CASSYTRNTEAFF.

The rearrangement uses TRBV24-1 and TRBJ2-1, with a weak D call TRBD1 (6 bases). CDR1 and CDR2 from the germline V gene are KGHDR and SFDVKD. V lost 1 base, J lost 8 bases, and 17 bases lay in between. The CDR3 runs to 16 residues. CDR3 sequence reads: CATSDFGGDVFDEQFF. CDR3 nucleotide sequence: TGTGCCACCAGTGATTTTGGGGGCGATGTCTTCGATGAGCAGTTCTTC.

The chain is built from TRBV24-1 and TRBJ2-7, with TRBD2 identical over 8 bases. Germline CDR1 KGHDR, CDR2 SFDVKD. J gave up 5 bases and V 6 bases, and 5 bases lay outside the gene matches. The CDR3 extends over 13 amino acids. The CDR3 DNA is TGTGCCACCAGTTATCCCGGGGGGGACGAGCAGTACTTC. Encoded protein: CATSYPGGDEQYF.

The rearrangement links TRBV24-1 to TRBJ2-3, with D tentatively TRBD1 (8 bases). The CDR3 has 13 amino acids. The V end lost 6 bases, the J end lost 4 bases, and 10 bases lay between the germline ends. Germline CDR1 is KGHDR and CDR2 is SFDVKD. The CDR3 spells CATSTGGADTQYF. DNA for the CDR3: TGTGCCACCAGTACAGGGGGGGCAGATACGCAGTATTTT.

CDR3 sequence: CASSLGSRTGSGNTIYF. In DNA form, the CDR3 reads TGTGCCAGCAGCTTAGGTTCCCGGACAGGCTCTGGAAACACCATATATTTT. This chain joins TRBV7-2 and TRBJ1-3; 7 positions agree with TRBD1. CDR1 and CDR2 from the germline V gene are SGHTA and FQGNSA. The CDR3 covers 17 residues. Trimming at V came to 1 base and at J to 0 bases, leaving 6 bases not matched to a gene. Looking up the rest from reference TRBV7-2 and TRBJ1-3 gives the full variable domain: GAGVSQSPSNKVTEKGKDVELRCDPISGHTALYWYRQSLGQGLEFLIYFQGNSAPDKSGLPSDRFSAERTGGSVSTLTIQRTQQEDSAVYLCASSLGSRTGSGNTIYFGEGSWLTVV.

The CDR3, as DNA: TGTGCCAGTAGTAGTTTTGCGTCCTACGAGCAGTACTTC. The encoded protein is CASSSFASYEQYF. The rearrangement uses TRBV19 and TRBJ2-7; D is ambiguous. Trimming pared 4 bases from V and 1 base from J, leaving 8 bases between. CDR1 is LNHDA and CDR2 is SQIVND in the germline V gene (reference sequence). The CDR3 contains 13 residues.

This CDR3 reads CASSPRQGGNLNEQFF. The CDR3 DNA reads TGCGCCAGCAGCCCAAGACAGGGGGGGAACCTCAATGAGCAGTTCTTC. The V gene is TRBV5-1, the J gene TRBJ2-1; the match to TRBD1 covers 9 bases. The V gene end was trimmed by 4 bases and the J gene end by 6 bases; junction bases not matched to a gene: 11. Germline V gene lookup returns CDR1 SGHRS and CDR2 YFSETQ. The CDR3 runs 16 residues.

By share, this clonotype ranks as medium-sized. V usage is TRBV20-1 and J usage is TRBJ1-6; no firm D call. CDR1 DFQATT and CDR2 SNEGSKA come from the germline V gene (reference sequence). Trimming shortened V by 7 bases and J by 5 bases, and 12 bases separated the two germline ends. The CDR3 is 13 residues long. Here the CDR3 reads CSVSRWDNSPLHF. CDR3 coding DNA: TGCAGTGTTTCCCGATGGGATAATTCACCCCTCCACTTT.

The rearrangement links TRBV20-1 to TRBJ2-5; 13 bases agree with TRBD2. The germline V gene encodes CDR1 DFQATT and CDR2 SNEGSKA (reference sequence). The CDR3 totals 16 residues. Trimming took 3 bases from V and 5 from J; bases not matched to a gene: 9. CDR3 bases: TGCAGTGCTAGGAGCTCCGGGACTAGCGGGGTCGAGACCCAGTACTTC. Protein: CSARSSGTSGVETQYF.

The chain links TRBV19 to TRBJ2-7, with no clear D. This CDR3 is built from 13 residues. Trimming removed 6 bases at V and 5 bases at J, with 14 bases between. Germline values: CDR1 LNHDA, CDR2 SQIVND (reference sequence). The CDR3 reads CASSETVNDEQYF. The CDR3, as DNA: TGTGCCAGTAGCGAGACTGTCAATGACGAGCAGTACTTC. The complete variable domain, with remaining parts taken from reference TRBV19 and TRBJ2-7, reads DGGITQSPKYLFRKEGQNVTLSCEQNLNHDAMYWYRQDPGQGLRLIYYSQIVNDFQKGDIAEGYSVSREKKESFPLTVTSAQKNPTAFYLCASSETVNDEQYFGPGTRLTVT.

V usage is TRBV11-2 and J usage is TRBJ2-7; TRBD1 might be the D (7 bases). Germline CDR1 reads SGHAT; CDR2 reads FQNNGV. The CDR3 has 15 residues. V dropped 3 bases and J dropped 8 bases, with 20 bases sitting between them. CDR3 coding DNA: TGTGCCAGCAGCTTTTCGGAGGGGGCGACTAACAAGCAGTACTTC. This encodes CASSFSEGATNKQYF. The entire variable domain, with the rest obtained from reference TRBV11-2 and TRBJ2-7, is as follows: EAGVAQSPRYKIIEKRQSVAFWCNPISGHATLYWYQQILGQGPKLLIQFQNNGVVDDSQLPKDRFSAERLKGVDSTLKIQPAKLEDSAVYLCASSFSEGATNKQYFGPGTRLTVT.